The T cell receptor beta chain under discussion was sequenced for a study of CD8 T cells in ankylosing spondylitis. Trimming pared 1 base from V and 5 bases from J, leaving 9 bases between. The CDR3 is 13 amino acids. Germline assignment: CDR1 SGHDT and CDR2 YYEEEE. Notes on the study in general: Ankylosing spondylitis blood seemed to carry a telltale TCR beta motif made of several highly homologous variants. Disease-linked clones displayed a CD8+ phenotype and appeared relatively rarely in peripheral blood.

This clonotype was seen many times. The antigen is not known. Generation of TCR beta libraries employed quantitative 5'-RACE incorporating molecular barcodes. MiXCR, applied by TCRdb to the 5' RACE reads, yields one record per CDR3 protein. This sample has 750,000 to 850,000 distinct CDR3 sequences, with about 10% found just once. This chain links TRBV5-6 with TRBJ1-2; D is unclear. The source material was blood, either unsorted or a sorted T cell fraction (not recorded which). The clonotype was recovered from a male donor with ankylosing spondylitis. The CDR3, as DNA: TGTGCCAGCAGCTTGTCGGCGGTGTATGGCTACACCTTC. It codes for CASSLSAVYGYTF. The complete variable domain, with remaining parts taken from reference TRBV5-6 and TRBJ1-2, reads DAGVTQSPTHLIKTRGQQVTLRCSPKSGHDTVSWYQQALGQGPQFIFQYYEEEERQRGNFPDRFSGHQFPNYSSELNVNALLLGDSALYLCASSLSAVYGYTFGSGTRLTVV.